These 18 T cell receptor beta chains were all obtained from the same sample, sequenced in a study of cytomegalovirus exposure and HLA in healthy donors. Produced via immunoSEQ multiplex PCR; TCRdb's table is partial and in-frame only. Seen here are 75,000 to 90,000 clones, around 96% observed once, and the top ten hold roughly 1.6%. The sequenced material came from PBMCs. The receptors were sampled from a man between 18 and 29 years old in good health and CMV-seropositive.

The rearrangement uses TRBV11-3 and TRBJ1-3; D is uncertain. The CDR3 covers 13 residues. Trimming left V 1 base short and J 9 bases short, with 10 bases between. Germline V CDR1 and CDR2: SGHNT, YENEEA. CDR3 amino acids: CASSLGGDGTIYF. The CDR3, as DNA: TGTGCCAGCAGCTTAGGAGGCGACGGCACCATATATTTT.

The J gene is TRBJ2-7, the V gene TRBV18, with D tentatively TRBD1 (6 bases). CDR3 length: 12 residues. Germline V lookup: CDR1 KGHSH, CDR2 LQKENI. V lost 4 bases to trimming and J lost 3 bases, with 7 bases between them. Written as DNA, the CDR3 is TGTGCCAGCTCACAACAGGGCTACGAGCAGTACTTC. This gives the protein CASSQQGYEQYF.

This rearrangement joins TRBV2 to TRBJ1-2, with D possibly being TRBD1 (6 bases). The CDR3 loop spans 14 amino acids. V was cut by 0 bases and J by 8 bases, with 13 bases left in between. Germline lookup yields CDR1 SNHLY and CDR2 FYNNEI. For the CDR3, the DNA is TGTGCCAGCAGTGAAGCGATAACAGGGTCCGGCTACACCTTC. Its translation: CASSEAITGSGYTF.

This chain connects TRBV29-1 to TRBJ2-1; D not certain. The V gene's germline CDR1 is SQVTM and CDR2 ANQGSEA. The germline V and J ends were trimmed by 1 base and 7 bases, with 14 bases remaining between them. The CDR3 covers 14 residues. This chain's CDR3 is CSVEVAVRVNEQFF. The CDR3 region has the DNA TGCAGCGTTGAAGTGGCGGTAAGAGTAAATGAGCAGTTCTTC.

The chain has TRBV6-4 and TRBJ1-2; unclear D gene. Germline V CDR1 and CDR2: MRHNA, SNTAGT. The CDR3 runs 15 residues. V lost 2 bases, J lost 2 bases, and 12 bases lay in between. For the CDR3, the DNA is TGTGCCAGCAGTGACCCGCGGGTGGGGAACTATGGCTACACCTTC. Translating gives CASSDPRVGNYGYTF.

This rearrangement joins TRBV1 to TRBJ2-1; the D call of TRBD2 is as the table states it, not checked on the DNA. TRBV1 is deemed a pseudogene. The CDR3 is made up of 17 amino acids. Here the CDR3 DNA reads TGCACCAGCAGCCAAGCAAACGGGAGGGCCGGGGCCAATGAGCAGTTCTTC. Protein product: CTSSQANGRAGANEQFF.

The chain carries TRBV9 and TRBJ2-1; TRBD2 might be the D (6 bases). Per germline, CDR1 SGDLS and CDR2 YYNGEE. CDR3 size: 14 residues. V was shortened by 1 base and J by 5 bases, with 10 bases between the two germline ends. The CDR3 DNA is TGTGCCAGCAGCGTAACGGGAGCAAACAATGAGCAGTTCTTC. Protein product: CASSVTGANNEQFF. Full variable domain (missing parts from reference TRBV9 and TRBJ2-1): DSGVTQTPKHLITATGQRVTLRCSPRSGDLSVYWYQQSLDQGLQFLIQYYNGEERAKGNILERFSAQQFPDLHSELNLSSLELGDSALYFCASSVTGANNEQFFGPGTRLTVL.

The chain joins TRBV6-5 to TRBJ2-1; 9 nucleotides agree with TRBD2. Germline V CDR1 and CDR2: MNHEY, SVGAGI. CDR3 length: 16 residues. Trimming at V came to 2 bases and at J to 4 bases, leaving 6 bases not matched to a gene. The CDR3 sequence is CASSYEREASYNEQFF. CDR3 nucleotide sequence: TGTGCCAGCAGTTACGAGCGGGAGGCATCTTACAATGAGCAGTTCTTC.

V usage is TRBV7-9 and J usage is TRBJ2-7, with a possible D match to TRBD1 (6 bases). The CDR3 has 18 residues. Germline values: CDR1 SEHNR, CDR2 FQNEAQ (reference sequence). The V gene lost 4 bases and the J gene lost 3 bases, with 25 bases spanning the gap. The DNA for the CDR3 is TGTGCCAGCAGCTCCCCCCCCACAGGGTTCGCGAGCGGCTACGAGCAGTACTTC. This translates into CASSSPPTGFASGYEQYF.

The V gene is TRBV27, the J gene TRBJ2-2; maybe TRBD1 (5 bases). The CDR3 runs to 18 residues. V was cut by 7 bases and J by 0 bases, with 21 bases left in between. Germline V gene sequence: CDR1 MNHEY, CDR2 SMNVEV (reference sequence). CDR3 in DNA: TGTGCCAGCATACCGTCTGGGGCAGGGAATTCGAACACCGGGGAGCTGTTTTTT. It encodes CASIPSGAGNSNTGELFF.

The chain links TRBV30 to TRBJ2-5; 13 bases are shared with TRBD2. The CDR3 contains 14 residues. Germline V gene data show CDR1 as GTSNPN and CDR2 as SVGIG (reference sequence). Trimming took 6 bases from V and 5 from J; bases not matched to a gene: 6. DNA for the CDR3: TGTGCCTGTGTACTAGCGGGAGGGTCCGAGACCCAGTACTTC. It specifies CACVLAGGSETQYF.

The chain couples TRBV7-9 to TRBJ2-2, with D unresolved. The V and J ends lost 5 bases and 0 bases respectively, with 4 bases between them. The CDR3 is 13 residues long. Germline V gives CDR1 SEHNR, CDR2 FQNEAQ (reference sequence). CDR3 in amino acids: CASSPTNTGELFF. The CDR3 region has the DNA TGTGCCAGCAGCCCAACGAACACCGGGGAGCTGTTTTTT.

This chain connects TRBV27 to TRBJ2-3; 11 bases fit TRBD2. With V trimmed by 3 bases and J by 2 bases, 4 bases remained unmatched. The germline CDR1 and CDR2 sequences are MNHEY and SMNVEV (reference sequence). This CDR3 contains 16 residues. The CDR3 nucleotides read TGTGCCAGCAGTTTGGGACTAGCGGATTTCACAGATACGCAGTATTTT. This sequence encodes CASSLGLADFTDTQYF.

The J gene is TRBJ2-1, the V gene TRBV7-2; a weak D match, TRBD1 (5 bases). Germline assignment: CDR1 SGHTA and CDR2 FQGNSA. The CDR3 is made up of 16 amino acids. The V end lost 6 bases, the J end lost 5 bases, and 20 bases lay between the germline ends. In DNA, the CDR3 is TGTGCCAGCAGTTCACCGGTGAGGACACAAGACAATGAGCAGTTCTTC. It codes for CASSSPVRTQDNEQFF.

This chain uses TRBV19 with TRBJ2-3; D possibly corresponds to TRBD2 (5 bases). V was shortened by 4 bases and J by 3 bases, with 8 bases between the two germline ends. The CDR3 covers 13 residues. CDR1 LNHDA and CDR2 SQIVND come from the germline V gene (reference sequence). The CDR3 coding sequence is TGTGCCAGTAGTACCGGGGTGACAGATACGCAGTATTTT. Translation gives CASSTGVTDTQYF.

The V call is TRBV6-4, the J call TRBJ1-1; no clear D gene. This CDR3 is built from 13 residues. Germline CDR1 reads MRHNA; CDR2 reads SNTAGT. Trimming shortened V by 2 bases and J by 4 bases, and 8 bases separated the two germline ends. The DNA for the CDR3 is TGTGCCAGCAGTGACCTGACGGGCACTGAAGCTTTCTTT. This encodes CASSDLTGTEAFF.

V is TRBV11-2 and J is TRBJ2-3; 8 bases fit TRBD1. The CDR3 is 15 residues long. Germline lookup yields CDR1 SGHAT and CDR2 FQNNGV. V lost 4 bases to trimming and J lost 2 bases; unmatched junction nucleotides: 5. DNA for the CDR3: TGTGCCAGCAGCTCCGGGACAGGTCTCACAGATACGCAGTATTTT. It codes for CASSSGTGLTDTQYF.

The V call is TRBV7-6, the J call TRBJ2-1, with TRBD2 matching 7 bases. The CDR3 sequence is 15 residues long. The V segment lost 4 bases and the J segment 4 bases; nucleotides outside the gene matches: 7. Germline-derived CDR1 and CDR2 are SGHVS and FNYEAQ. CDR3 bases: TGTGCCAGCAGCTGGCTGGAGGGAGGGTACAATGAGCAGTTCTTC. Protein product: CASSWLEGGYNEQFF.